This TCR beta chain was obtained from a study of blood T cell repertoires in COVID-19. The assay was immunoSEQ multiplex PCR, and TCRdb's table has in-frame clones only and misses some. The sample has 110,000 or so clones, about 87% seen once. The CDR3 is made up of 18 amino acids. Germline CDR1 reads LGHDT; CDR2 reads YNNKEL (reference sequence). J was trimmed by 0 bases and V by 0 bases; bases with no gene match: 7. The chain is built from TRBV3-1 (or the pseudogene TRBV3-2) and TRBJ1-5; 8 nucleotides agree with TRBD1. This TCR was sampled from a woman aged 50 to 65 with acute or convalescent COVID-19. The sample consisted of peripheral blood. CDR3 DNA sequence: TGTGCCAGCAGCCAAGACGGGACAGGTGGACTTAGCAATCAGCCCCAGCATTTT. Protein sequence: CASSQDGTGGLSNQPQHF.